One T cell receptor (beta chain) is described in this entry. What this receptor recognizes is not known. No base quality information exists; no much larger clone differs at one position. The CDR3 numbers 15 residues from cysteine through phenylalanine. Only the CDR3 portion is preserved as DNA: 45 bases, with reading frame beginning at the first base. Based on the germline V gene, the CDR1 and CDR2 sequences are SGHAT and FQNNGV. V drops 1 base and J drops 10 bases, leaving 17 bases in between. These data belong to a study of shared clonotypes between healthy human individuals (dated by TCRdb to 2019 to 2021). Concerning the study at large: The cohort comprised a couple of women and three men aged 18 to 49 years. For each donor, CD4 naive and CD4 memory were each run on three plates, CD8 naive on two plates, and CD8 memory on one plate. To estimate repertoire size and how much clonotype sharing occurs between individuals, the study deeply sequenced the blood TCR repertoires of roughly 5 healthy adults. Libraries were prepared and TCR repertoires were sequenced by different laboratories using diverse techniques, in order to increase sequencing depth and limit assay-specific biases. Each donor's leukapheresis produced roughly between roughly 0.85 and 9 billion PBMCs.

Study-wide findings and limitations: Even with the large sequencing depth, rarefaction of the sorted-subset datasets indicated that sequencing was incomplete. Larger estimated clonotype richness was generally found for naive subsets than for memory subsets. Higher generation probabilities were observed for clonotypes shared by all four sorted-subset donors than for non-shared clonotypes. Around 5.4% of naive CD4, 3.5% of naive CD8, about 2.5% of memory CD4, and approximately 0.39% of memory CD8 clonotypes were shared across several donors. The small number of donors limited the genetic and exposure-history diversity represented. Sampling was restricted to blood, and TCR repertoires in tissues likely differ from the TCR repertoires found in blood. Based on pairwise subsampling, the degree of clonotype sharing among donors was expected to be affected by sequencing depth.

Healthy HIV-negative adults with no recently reported acute infections or vaccinations were included as donors. Only Caucasian adults living in Nashville, Tennessee, USA were represented among the donors. Magnetic negative selection was used to enrich CD4+ T cells, after which naive cells were positively selected on CD45RA and the negative fraction became the memory subset. Blood was obtained by leukapheresis, after which PBMCs were separated by Ficoll-Histopaque density gradient centrifugation and cryopreserved in liquid nitrogen vapor phase. Analytical flow cytometry was used to check the purity and quantity of each magnetically sorted T cell population. Genomic DNA was isolated from every sorted fraction and measured by UV absorbance on a Nanodrop 2000c. Using the deep immunoSEQ assay, multiplex PCR amplified TCR CDR3 regions from genomic DNA. Extracted genomic DNA from each cell subset was distributed evenly across all wells of several immunoSEQ 96-well plates, and each plate was treated as a replicate. For sorted subsets, roughly 200 ng of genomic DNA, equivalent to 25,000 to 35,000 T cell genomes, went into each replicate PCR. Purified libraries were quantified with a Qubit 3.0 fluorometer, sized on a Bioanalyzer 2100, and re-quantified with the KAPA Library Quantification kit. Each immunoSEQ 96-well plate was sequenced on its own single-read 150-cycle Illumina NextSeq 550 flow cell. The authors' analysis ran thus. Because only junctional sequences without quality scores were contained in the immunoSEQ output, filtering matching that applied to full-length reads could not be performed. Sequences were annotated with PyIR, a Python wrapper for IgBLAST v1.9, using IMGT germline references to assign V/J genes and CDR3. Reads were removed for weak V/J assignments (E-value above 1e-6), missing CDR3, stop codons, out-of-frame junctions, or ambiguous translated residues. V3J clonotypes were defined as sequences sharing an identical inferred V gene, J gene, and CDR3 amino acid sequence. Percentage overlap between repertoires was computed as shared unique clonotypes divided by the size of the smaller repertoire. RTK rarefaction, the Chao1 estimator, and Recon v2.1 estimates of unobserved clonotypes were used to assess repertoire richness. Generation probabilities for all TCRbeta clonotypes obtained by the gDNA method from a few donors were computed using OLGA. TCRdb obtained this table from immuneACCESS and retained in-frame rearrangements with V and J assigned. These tables miss some clones; where compared with another copy, unresolved V genes account for less than half of the shortfall, and the remainder is unexplained. D and trimming were read from the DNA, whereas the V and J calls and clone size are those reported in that table. Across this sample there are hundreds of thousands of clones, with roughly 72% seen only once. Of the sample, around 2% falls within the top ten clones.

This receptor was obtained from a woman under 40 in good health. The material sequenced was memory CD4+ T cells sorted from blood. Per the publication, the cell subset or site label means: CD45RA-negative fraction. The chain links TRBV11-2 with TRBJ2-1, and possibly TRBD1, on 6 matching bases. CDR3 region: CASSLGSTGYQEQFF. The DNA reads as follows: TGTGCCAGCAGCTTAGGGAGCACAGGGTATCAAGAGCAGTTCTTC.